Each of the 25 T cell receptor beta chains below was sequenced from the same sample in a study of cytomegalovirus exposure and HLA in healthy donors (dated by TCRdb to about 2017). Libraries were constructed by the immunoSEQ multiplex PCR assay. The multiplex PCR relied on a mix of 60 forward primers for TCR Vbeta segments and 13 reverse primers for TCR Jbeta segments. The source is immuneACCESS, and TCRdb retained only in-frame sequences with V and J called. Part of the clones is not carried over; for the studies checked, unresolved V genes explain less than half of this, and the remainder is unexplained. The table for this sample records over 100,000 clones. Of the sample, about 1.7% falls within the top ten clones. Sequenced: PBMCs. These receptors all stem from a man aged 18-30 years in good health and CMV-seronegative.

The chain recombines TRBV19 with TRBJ1-5, with D uncertain. This CDR3 region has 14 residues. Looked up from germline, CDR1 is LNHDA and CDR2 is SQIVND (reference sequence). The ends were cut back, 3 bases at V and 9 bases at J, with 15 bases in the middle. CDR3 sequence: CASSMRQEDGPQHF. CDR3 coding DNA: TGTGCCAGTAGTATGCGGCAGGAGGACGGGCCCCAGCATTTT.

The chain joins TRBV28 to TRBJ1-2, with TRBD1 as a possible D gene (5 bases). This CDR3 region has 14 residues. The germline CDR1 and CDR2 sequences are MDHEN and SYDVKM. V lost 6 bases to trimming and J lost 8 bases, with 19 bases between them. The CDR3 nucleotides are TGTGCCAGCAGCGGGGGACCCGTAATGTGGGGCTACACCTTC. It translates to CASSGGPVMWGYTF.

The CDR3 loop reads CAISDGGIAYEQYF. Here the CDR3 DNA reads TGTGCCATCAGTGACGGGGGGATTGCCTACGAGCAGTACTTC. The V call is TRBV10-3, the J call TRBJ2-7; TRBD2 matches at 7 bases. Germline V gives CDR1 ENHRY, CDR2 SYGVKD. The length of the CDR3 is 14 residues. V lost 3 bases, J lost 2 bases, and 4 bases stayed unmatched.

The V gene is TRBV19, the J gene TRBJ2-3; 7 nucleotides line up with TRBD1. The CDR3 runs 15 residues. Germline-derived CDR1 and CDR2 are LNHDA and SQIVND (reference sequence). V gave up 2 bases and J gave up 4 bases; unmatched junction bases: 6. The CDR3 spells CASSISVGGSDTQYF. The CDR3 region has the DNA TGTGCCAGTAGTATATCGGTAGGGGGCTCAGATACGCAGTATTTT.

This chain uses TRBV7-6 with TRBJ2-1, with 7 nucleotides matching TRBD1. This CDR3 region has 17 residues. The J segment lost 4 bases and the V segment lost 5 bases, leaving 14 bases of the junction unmatched. Germline V gives CDR1 SGHVS, CDR2 FNYEAQ. The CDR3 DNA is TGTGCCAGCAGCCGGGACAGCGCCTCTCTCAGATACAATGAGCAGTTCTTC. Protein sequence: CASSRDSASLRYNEQFF.

About this clone itself: The same CDR3 also results from other DNA sequences found in this sample. The genes are TRBV7-2 and TRBJ1-4, with a tentative D call TRBD1 (6 bases). CDR3 size: 15 residues. The germline V and J ends were trimmed by 5 bases and 8 bases, with 18 bases remaining between them. From germline, CDR1 is SGHTA and CDR2 FQGNSA. This chain's CDR3 is CASSLGPGVFEKLFF. The CDR3, as DNA: TGTGCCAGCAGCCTGGGCCCAGGGGTGTTCGAAAAACTGTTTTTT.

The V and J genes are TRBV11-3 and TRBJ1-1, with unresolved D. Germline values: CDR1 SGHNT, CDR2 YENEEA. Trimming took 4 bases from V and 8 from J, leaving 14 bases between them. The CDR3 has 13 residues. The CDR3 here is CASSSGHRGEAFF. CDR3 in DNA: TGTGCCAGCAGCTCCGGCCACCGAGGGGAAGCTTTCTTT.

CDR3 amino acids: CASSLRGNGANVLTF. DNA for the CDR3: TGTGCCAGCAGCTTACGGGGGAACGGGGCCAACGTCCTGACTTTC. The chain has TRBV7-9 and TRBJ2-6; D is perhaps TRBD2 (6 bases). The CDR3 has 15 amino acids. The germline gives CDR1 SEHNR, CDR2 FQNEAQ (reference sequence). Trimming cost V 2 bases and J 4 bases, with 9 bases left between them.

The CDR3 loop is CASSPGRGGGQPQHF. The CDR3 nucleotides are TGTGCCAGCAGCCCAGGGCGAGGGGGCGGGCAGCCCCAGCATTTT. This chain joins TRBV7-2 and TRBJ1-5; 7 nucleotides agree with TRBD1. The germline gives CDR1 SGHTA, CDR2 FQGNSA. With 5 bases clipped from V and 7 bases from J, the junction kept 11 bases outside the gene matches. The CDR3 contains 15 residues.

The rearrangement joins TRBV28 to TRBJ1-2; TRBD1 is a possible D gene (6 bases). The ends were cut back, 4 bases at V and 8 bases at J, with 20 bases in the middle. This CDR3 has 15 amino acids. Germline loops: CDR1 MDHEN, CDR2 SYDVKM. The CDR3 region has the DNA TGTGCCAGCAGTTCGATACAGGGCCTGGGGAGAGGCTACACCTTC. Its translation: CASSSIQGLGRGYTF.

The gene calls are TRBV6-1 and TRBJ1-1; D call uncertain. V gave up 2 bases and J gave up 0 bases, with 10 bases separating them. The V gene's germline CDR1 is MNHNS and CDR2 SASEGT. This CDR3 region has 15 residues. This CDR3 reads CASSEQEYLNTEAFF. CDR3 coding DNA: TGTGCCAGCAGTGAACAGGAATACTTGAACACTGAAGCTTTCTTT.

The chain couples TRBV6-6 to TRBJ2-3; D possibly corresponds to TRBD1 (6 bases). The CDR3 totals 16 residues. Germline V gives CDR1 MNHNY, CDR2 SVGAGI (reference sequence). V was shortened by 8 bases and J by 0 bases, with 18 bases between the two germline ends. DNA of the CDR3: TGTGCCAGCGGAGACAGGCGATTGTCTAGCACAGATACGCAGTATTTT. As protein: CASGDRRLSSTDTQYF.

The gene calls are TRBV12-5 and TRBJ2-7, with a weak D call TRBD1 (7 bases). CDR1 is LGHNT, CDR2 FRNRAP, per germline. The V end was cut by 1 base, the J end by 5 bases, with 18 bases between. The CDR3 consists of 16 residues. CDR3 nucleotides: TGTGCTAGTGGTTTGGACACAGGAGGGGGCAAACACGAGCAGTACTTC. Protein: CASGLDTGGGKHEQYF. The variable domain in full, with the rest retrieved from reference TRBV12-5 and TRBJ2-7, is DARVTQTPRHKVTEMGQEVTMRCQPILGHNTVFWYRQTMMQGLELLAYFRNRAPLDDSGMPKDRFSAEMPDATLATLKIQPSEPRDSAVYFCASGLDTGGGKHEQYFGPGTRLTVT.

The chain uses TRBV6-6 and TRBJ1-3; perhaps TRBD1 as D (5 bases). This CDR3 has 16 residues. The V end was cut by 6 bases, the J end by 1 base, with 16 bases between. From germline, CDR1 is MNHNY and CDR2 SVGAGI (reference sequence). The CDR3 loop reads CASRVKGRESGNTIYF. As DNA, the CDR3 is TGTGCCAGCAGAGTCAAGGGGAGGGAGTCTGGAAACACCATATATTTT.

The J gene is TRBJ1-4, the V gene TRBV6-5, with D perhaps matching TRBD1 (6 bases). The germline CDR1 and CDR2 sequences are MNHEY and SVGAGI. Trimming left V 1 base short and J 7 bases short, with 10 bases between. The CDR3 sequence is 14 residues long. The CDR3 nucleotides are TGTGCCAGCAGTTACTTAGGACAGACTGAAAAACTGTTTTTT. This codes for CASSYLGQTEKLFF.

This sequence joins TRBV18 and TRBJ1-1, with 9 bases that match TRBD1. Trimming at V came to 6 bases and at J to 8 bases, leaving 4 bases not matched to a gene. Germline lookup yields CDR1 KGHSH and CDR2 LQKENI. This CDR3 has 12 residues. This chain's CDR3 is CASSPGTGEAFF. For the CDR3, the DNA is TGTGCCAGCTCCCCCGGGACAGGGGAAGCTTTCTTT.

The chain has TRBV4-3 and TRBJ2-3; maybe TRBD1 (6 bases). This CDR3 is 18 amino acids long. CDR1 and CDR2 from the germline V gene are LGHNA and YSLEER. V lost 0 bases, J lost 0 bases, and 16 bases lay in between. CDR3 protein: CASSQDPSGHLSTDTQYF. The CDR3 DNA reads TGCGCCAGCAGCCAAGATCCGTCGGGACACCTTAGCACAGATACGCAGTATTTT.

The V and J genes are TRBV7-9 and TRBJ2-5, with TRBD1 identical over 8 bases. Germline assignment: CDR1 SEHNR and CDR2 FQNEAQ (reference sequence). V gave up 4 bases and J gave up 11 bases; unmatched junction bases: 12. The CDR3 extends over 14 amino acids. The CDR3 nucleotides are TGTGCCAGCAGCTCACAAAGGGACAGGTATGAGCAGTACTTC. Its protein product is CASSSQRDRYEQYF.

The chain is built from TRBV28 and TRBJ1-5, with D tentatively TRBD1 (5 bases). V was shortened by 10 bases and J by 5 bases, with 15 bases between the two germline ends. The germline V gene encodes CDR1 MDHEN and CDR2 SYDVKM. The CDR3 covers 13 residues. CDR3 DNA: TGTGCCATCCAGGGAAGTGGGGATCAGCCCCAGCATTTT. Residues: CAIQGSGDQPQHF.

The chain is built from TRBV6-4 and TRBJ1-2; unclear D gene. The CDR3 sequence is 15 residues long. V was shortened by 0 bases and J by 0 bases, with 8 bases between the two germline ends. The germline CDR1 and CDR2 sequences are MRHNA and SNTAGT. The CDR3, as DNA: TGTGCCAGCAGTGACTCGGGCAGTCCTAACTATGGCTACACCTTC. Translating it yields CASSDSGSPNYGYTF.

The V gene is TRBV28, the J gene TRBJ1-1; D gene uncertain. Germline V lookup: CDR1 MDHEN, CDR2 SYDVKM. V gave up 7 bases and J gave up 6 bases, with 6 bases separating them. This CDR3 contains 10 residues. The CDR3 bases are TGTGCCAGCATCTCTCCTGAAGCTTTCTTT. Its protein is CASISPEAFF.

The chain couples TRBV4-3 to TRBJ1-2, with D tentatively TRBD1 (6 bases). The V end lost 0 bases, the J end lost 6 bases, and 14 bases lay between the germline ends. The CDR3 length is 15 residues. Germline loops: CDR1 LGHNA, CDR2 YSLEER. The CDR3 region has the DNA TGCGCCAGCAGCCAAGATCTATGGACAGCAAATGGCTACACCTTC. Encoded protein: CASSQDLWTANGYTF.

The chain uses TRBV28 and TRBJ1-2; 9 positions match TRBD1. Germline V lookup: CDR1 MDHEN, CDR2 SYDVKM. Trimming at V came to 3 bases and at J to 3 bases, leaving 11 bases not matched to a gene. This CDR3 is 17 amino acids long. In nucleotides, the CDR3 is TGTGCCAGCAGTTTTAGGGACAGGGAACTTCGGTACTATGGCTACACCTTC. Translated: CASSFRDRELRYYGYTF.

V usage is TRBV11-2 and J usage is TRBJ2-5, with TRBD2 identical over 7 bases. Looked up from germline, CDR1 is SGHAT and CDR2 is FQNNGV. The CDR3 has 14 residues. The V and J ends lost 5 bases and 2 bases, in that order; junction bases with no gene match: 5. CDR3: CASSARGVQETQYF. The CDR3 DNA follows: TGTGCCAGCAGCGCACGGGGGGTTCAAGAGACCCAGTACTTC. Full variable domain (missing parts from reference TRBV11-2 and TRBJ2-5): EAGVAQSPRYKIIEKRQSVAFWCNPISGHATLYWYQQILGQGPKLLIQFQNNGVVDDSQLPKDRFSAERLKGVDSTLKIQPAKLEDSAVYLCASSARGVQETQYFGPGTRLLVL.

The chain uses TRBV7-9 and TRBJ2-3; 7 bases are shared with TRBD2. This CDR3 is built from 15 residues. Germline V gene sequence: CDR1 SEHNR, CDR2 FQNEAQ (reference sequence). Germline trimming cut 2 bases from V and 6 bases from J; bases unmatched to any gene: 8. CDR3 in amino acids: CASSLPAGLFDTQYF. The CDR3 region has the DNA TGTGCCAGCAGCTTACCAGCGGGGCTTTTCGATACGCAGTATTTT.